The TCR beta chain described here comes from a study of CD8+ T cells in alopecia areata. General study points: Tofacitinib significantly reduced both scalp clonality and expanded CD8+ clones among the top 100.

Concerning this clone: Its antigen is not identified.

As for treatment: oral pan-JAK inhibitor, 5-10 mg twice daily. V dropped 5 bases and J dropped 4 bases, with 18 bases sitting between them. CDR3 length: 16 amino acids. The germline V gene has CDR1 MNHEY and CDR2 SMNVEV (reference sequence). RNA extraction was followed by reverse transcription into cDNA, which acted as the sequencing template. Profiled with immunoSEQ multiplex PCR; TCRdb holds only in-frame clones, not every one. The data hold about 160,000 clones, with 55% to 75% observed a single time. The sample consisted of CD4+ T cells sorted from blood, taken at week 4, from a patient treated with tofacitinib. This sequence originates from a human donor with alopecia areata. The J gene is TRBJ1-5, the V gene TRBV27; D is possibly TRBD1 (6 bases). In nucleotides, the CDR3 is TGTGCCAGCAGTCCGCTTGGGGCAGGGGAGAATCAGCCCCAGCATTTT. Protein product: CASSPLGAGENQPQHF.